Listed below are T cell receptor beta chains from one sample, sequenced in a study of T cell changes during pregnancy in multiple sclerosis. TCRdb keeps only in-frame clones here, not all; method: immunoSEQ multiplex PCR. The repertoire holds roughly 70,000 clones, with 80% to 95% as singletons. The sample in question was peripheral blood, obtained in the third trimester of pregnancy. The origin of the receptors is a female donor in good health, enrolled as a control in a pregnancy study. Both conserved end residues are part of each CDR3. The order of the fields is V gene, D gene, J gene, clone size, CDR3 DNA, CDR3 protein. The D gene is left open where the match is weak. The size field is filled for only some rows; it gives once, few, many or a size class.

TRBV30	TRBD2	TRBJ2-5	-	TGTGCCTTCAGAAATAGGGAGACTAGCGGGTACCAAGAGACCCAGTACTTC	CAFRNRETSGYQETQYF
TRBV11-2	TRBD1	TRBJ2-7	-	TGTGCCAGCAGCTTAGGGACAGGACTTCTTCAGAGCTCCTACGAGCAGTACTTC	CASSLGTGLLQSSYEQYF
TRBV13	TRBD2	TRBJ2-7	-	TGTGCCAGCAGCTTAAGAGCGGGGGCCGATTCCTACGAGCAGTACTTC	CASSLRAGADSYEQYF
TRBV5-5	-	TRBJ1-6	-	TGTGCCAGCAGCTCCCCCATGTCACCCCTCCACTTT	CASSSPMSPLHF
TRBV6-6	-	TRBJ1-2	-	TGTGCCAGCAGTTACTCGGCAGGGATCGACTATGGCTACACCTTC	CASSYSAGIDYGYTF
TRBV28	TRBD1	TRBJ2-1	-	TGTGCCAGCAGTTTAGGGGGCAGGGGGCCCTACAATGAGCAGTTCTTC	CASSLGGRGPYNEQFF
TRBV9	TRBD2	TRBJ2-7	-	TGTGCCAGCAGCGTTCGGGACTACTCCTACGAGCAGTACTTC	CASSVRDYSYEQYF
TRBV9	-	TRBJ2-7	-	TGTGCCAGCAGCGAGGGGTCAGGGGAATCAGGGGAGCAGTACTTC	CASSEGSGESGEQYF
TRBV28	-	TRBJ1-4	-	TGTGCCAGCAACCAGCGGGGTGGGCGGGAAAAACTGTTTTTT	CASNQRGGREKLFF
TRBV9	-	TRBJ1-3	-	TGTGCCAGCAGCGCCGACGGACTGACCTCTGGAAACACCATATATTTT	CASSADGLTSGNTIYF
TRBV5-1	TRBD1	TRBJ1-1	once	TGCGCCAGCAGATATGACGCCGGGACAGGGGAAGCTTTCTTT	CASRYDAGTGEAFF
TRBV4-2	TRBD2	TRBJ2-3	-	TGTGCCAGCAGCCAAGATTTGGGGGTCTCTAGCGGGAGATTGAGAGATACGCAGTATTTT	CASSQDLGVSSGRLRDTQYF
TRBV28	TRBD2	TRBJ2-7	once	TGTGCCAGCAGGTGGGACCTGGGGGGGGAGCAGTACTTC	CASRWDLGGEQYF
TRBV5-1	-	TRBJ1-1	-	TGCGCCAGCAGCTTGGAGGCGACTAACACTGAAGCTTTCTTT	CASSLEATNTEAFF
TRBV21-1	-	TRBJ1-5	-	TGTGCCAGCAGCATCCCCGGGACAGGGGGCTGTCAGCCCCAGCATTTT	CASSIPGTGGCQPQHF
TRBV5-1	TRBD1	TRBJ2-3	-	TGCGCCAGCGGGACAGAAGGTGCAGATACGCAGTATTTT	CASGTEGADTQYF
TRBV11-2	-	TRBJ2-7	-	TGTGCCAGCAGCTTAGAGGGGGCAGCATCCTACGAGCAGTACTTC	CASSLEGAASYEQYF
TRBV7-9	TRBD2	TRBJ2-7	-	TGTGCCAGCATCGCAGGACTAGCGGGAGGCCTCCCGTACGAGCAGTACTTC	CASIAGLAGGLPYEQYF
TRBV28	-	TRBJ1-3	-	TGTGCCAGCAGGCTAAGTTCTGGAAACACCATATATTTT	CASRLSSGNTIYF
TRBV2	TRBD1	TRBJ1-1	-	TGTGCCAGCAGTTTACAGGGGTATCTCACTGAAGCTTTCTTT	CASSLQGYLTEAFF
TRBV7-9	TRBD1	TRBJ1-1	-	TGTGCCAGCAGCACAACAGGGGGTCAGGCTTTCTTT	CASSTTGGQAFF
TRBV10-3	TRBD1	TRBJ1-6	-	TGTGCCATCGGCGACAGGGCGCAGTCACCCCTCCACTTT	CAIGDRAQSPLHF
TRBV5-5	-	TRBJ1-1	-	TGTGCCAGCAGCTTGGTCGGGGAGTTGAACACTGAAGCTTTCTTT	CASSLVGELNTEAFF
TRBV28	-	TRBJ2-7	few	TGTGCCAGCAGTTTGAAGGGCCAGGGTATTTACGAGCAGTACTTC	CASSLKGQGIYEQYF
TRBV11-2	TRBD2	TRBJ2-1	-	TGTGCCAGCAGCCGAGGACTAGCGGGGAACAATGAGCAGTTCTTC	CASSRGLAGNNEQFF
TRBV28	TRBD1	TRBJ2-7	-	TGTGCCAGCACATCGACAGGGACCAACTCCTACGAGCAGTACTTC	CASTSTGTNSYEQYF
TRBV28	-	TRBJ1-2	-	TGTGCCAGCAGGGACGGGGAGTATGGCTACACCTTC	CASRDGEYGYTF
TRBV15	-	TRBJ2-3	-	TGTGCCACCAGCATGGTTAGCGGAGGCACAGATACGCAGTATTTT	CATSMVSGGTDTQYF
TRBV7-9	-	TRBJ2-1	-	TGTGCCAGCAGCTCACAGGTCCCCCTCTACAATGAGCAGTTCTTC	CASSSQVPLYNEQFF
TRBV11-2	TRBD1	TRBJ1-2	-	TGTGCCAGCAGCTTAACCGGCAGGGGGCCCTCTAACTATGGCTACACCTTC	CASSLTGRGPSNYGYTF
TRBV19	-	TRBJ2-1	once	TGTGCCGTACTCCCCCCTTACGGGAGGCCCGGACAGCATGAGCAGTTCTTC	CAVLPPYGRPGQHEQFF
TRBV5-6	-	TRBJ1-5	-	TGTGCCAGCACCAAGCAGGGATTTAGCAATCAGCCCCAGCATTTT	CASTKQGFSNQPQHF
TRBV7-9	-	TRBJ1-6	few	TGTGCCAGCAGCCCACAGACAGCCCAAAATTCACCCCTCCACTTT	CASSPQTAQNSPLHF
TRBV7-2	TRBD2	TRBJ2-7	-	TGTGCCAGCAGCTTATTAGCGGGCCTCTCCTACGAGCAGTACTTC	CASSLLAGLSYEQYF
TRBV14	TRBD1	TRBJ2-5	-	TGTGCCAGCAGCAGATTCCAGACAGGGCCTGGGGAGACCCAGTACTTC	CASSRFQTGPGETQYF
TRBV30	-	TRBJ2-1	once	TGTGCCTGGAGCAGGGGTTCCTACAATGAGCAGTTCTTC	CAWSRGSYNEQFF
TRBV7-9	TRBD1	TRBJ1-2	-	TGTGCCAGCAGCAAACAGGGGAATGGCTACACCTTC	CASSKQGNGYTF
TRBV28	-	TRBJ1-3	-	TGTGCCAGCAGTTTAAGGGGAGGGGCGACGGGAAACACCATATATTTT	CASSLRGGATGNTIYF
TRBV27	TRBD1	TRBJ1-2	-	TGTGCCAGCAGTTTATCAGGGGGCATAAGGAACTATGGCTACACCTTC	CASSLSGGIRNYGYTF
TRBV6-1	TRBD1	TRBJ1-1	few	TGTGCCAGCAGCTACAGGGGGAACACTGAAGCTTTCTTT	CASSYRGNTEAFF
TRBV6-5	-	TRBJ2-2	-	TGTGCCAGCAGTCGTCCGGGGACCGGGGAGCTGTTTTTT	CASSRPGTGELFF
TRBV7-3	-	TRBJ2-3	-	TGTGCCAGCAGCCTCCCTGGGGAGCGCACAGATACGCAGTATTTT	CASSLPGERTDTQYF
TRBV2	TRBD1	TRBJ1-5	few	TGTGCCAGCAGTGGGACAGGTAAAAATCAGCCCCAGCATTTT	CASSGTGKNQPQHF
TRBV30	TRBD1	TRBJ1-6	-	TGTGCCTGGACAGGGGGTCGTCTCAATAATTCACCCCTCCACTTT	CAWTGGRLNNSPLHF
TRBV6-4	TRBD2	TRBJ2-3	-	TGTGCCAGCAGTGACTCCGCGGGCGGGGGGGCCACAGATACGCAGTATTTT	CASSDSAGGGATDTQYF
TRBV7-8	TRBD1	TRBJ2-3	-	TGTGCCAGCAGCCACGGGACAGGGGGCTTCACAGATACGCAGTATTTT	CASSHGTGGFTDTQYF
TRBV18	-	TRBJ2-1	-	TGTGCCAGCTCACCCCCGCCCTTAGCGGTTGAGCAGTTCTTC	CASSPPPLAVEQFF
TRBV19	-	TRBJ1-5	-	TGTGCCAGTAGTCCACAGACAGGAGGCTTCAATCAGCCCCAGCATTTT	CASSPQTGGFNQPQHF
TRBV4-2	-	TRBJ1-2	-	TGTGCCAGCAGCCAAGATATGCAGGTCCGAAACTATGGCTACACCTTC	CASSQDMQVRNYGYTF
TRBV4-1	TRBD2	TRBJ2-7	-	TGCGCCAGCAGCCTTCATGTAGTAGCGGGGGTTTCCTACGAGCAGTACTTC	CASSLHVVAGVSYEQYF
TRBV19	TRBD2	TRBJ2-1	-	TGTGCCAGTAAACGGGAGGTGGGTGAGCAGTTCTTC	CASKREVGEQFF
TRBV15	-	TRBJ1-4	-	TGTGCCACCAGCAGAGACCAGACTATCGAAAAACTGTTTTTT	CATSRDQTIEKLFF
TRBV2	-	TRBJ1-4	-	TGTGCCAGCAGTGGAGTGTCAGGGGTGGCAGAAAAACTGTTTTTT	CASSGVSGVAEKLFF
TRBV10-3	-	TRBJ1-1	-	TGTGCCATCAGGGGCACGGAGAACACTGAAGCTTTCTTT	CAIRGTENTEAFF
TRBV19	-	TRBJ2-7	-	TGTGCCAGTAGTATAGGACAGTACTACGAGCAGTACTTC	CASSIGQYYEQYF
TRBV18	TRBD2	TRBJ2-1	-	TGTGCCAGCTCACCCCGGACTAGCGGGAGAGGTTACAATGAGCAGTTCTTC	CASSPRTSGRGYNEQFF
TRBV6-5	TRBD1	TRBJ1-2	-	TGTGCCAGCAGTTACTCGGTGGTAAGGGACAGTGGCTACACCTTC	CASSYSVVRDSGYTF